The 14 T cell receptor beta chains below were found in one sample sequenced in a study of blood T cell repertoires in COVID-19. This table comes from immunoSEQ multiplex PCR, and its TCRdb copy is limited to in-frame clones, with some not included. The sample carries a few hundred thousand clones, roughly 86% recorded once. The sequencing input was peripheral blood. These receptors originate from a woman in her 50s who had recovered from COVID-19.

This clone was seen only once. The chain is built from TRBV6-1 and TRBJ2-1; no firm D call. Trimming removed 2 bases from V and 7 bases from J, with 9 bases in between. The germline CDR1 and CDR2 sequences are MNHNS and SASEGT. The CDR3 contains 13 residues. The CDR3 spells CASSETPGNEQFF. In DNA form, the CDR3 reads TGTGCCAGCAGTGAAACCCCAGGTAATGAGCAGTTCTTC.

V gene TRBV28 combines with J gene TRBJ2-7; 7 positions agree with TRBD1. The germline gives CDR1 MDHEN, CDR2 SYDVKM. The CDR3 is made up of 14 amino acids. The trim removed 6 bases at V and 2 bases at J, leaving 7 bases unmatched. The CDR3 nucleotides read TGTGCCAGCAGATGGACAGGAAAAACCTACGAGCAGTACTTC. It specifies CASRWTGKTYEQYF. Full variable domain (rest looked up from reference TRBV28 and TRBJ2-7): DVKVTQSSRYLVKRTGEKVFLECVQDMDHENMFWYRQDPGLGLRLIYFSYDVKMKEKGDIPEGYSVSREKKERFSLILESASTNQTSMYLCASRWTGKTYEQYFGPGTRLTVT.

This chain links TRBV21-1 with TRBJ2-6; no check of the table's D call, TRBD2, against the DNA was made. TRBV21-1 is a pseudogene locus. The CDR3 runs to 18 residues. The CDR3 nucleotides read TGTGCCAGCAGCAAAGAACGGGGGTATTACTCTGGGGCCAACGTCCTGACTTTC. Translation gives CASSKERGYYSGANVLTF.

Written as DNA, the CDR3 is TGTGCCAGCGTAGCGGGAGGGAGCTCCTACAATGAGCAGTTCTTC. As protein: CASVAGGSSYNEQFF. This chain connects TRBV28 to TRBJ2-1, with 11 bases identical to TRBD2. Trimming took 8 bases from V and 0 from J; bases not matched to a gene: 3. The V gene's germline CDR1 is MDHEN and CDR2 SYDVKM. The CDR3 consists of 15 residues.

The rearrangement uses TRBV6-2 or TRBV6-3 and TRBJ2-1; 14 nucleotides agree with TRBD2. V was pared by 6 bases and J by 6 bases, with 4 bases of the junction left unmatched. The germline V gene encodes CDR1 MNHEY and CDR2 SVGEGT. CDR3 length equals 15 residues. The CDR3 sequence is CASSKTSGGGNEQFF. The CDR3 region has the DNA TGTGCCAGCAGCAAGACTAGCGGGGGGGGCAATGAGCAGTTCTTC.

CDR3 DNA sequence: TGTGCCTGGAGTGCTAGGCGGGGGTCCAACAAGGAGGAGCTGTTTTTT. Protein product: CAWSARRGSNKEELFF. V is TRBV30 and J is TRBJ2-2; 7 nucleotides line up with TRBD2. The CDR3 runs to 16 residues. With V trimmed by 1 base and J by 10 bases, 15 bases remained unmatched. Germline CDR1 and CDR2: GTSNPN and SVGIG (reference sequence). Drawing the rest from reference TRBV30 and TRBJ2-2, the complete variable domain is SQTIHQWPATLVQPVGSPLSLECTVEGTSNPNLYWYRQAAGRGLQLLFYSVGIGQISSEVPQNLSASRPQDRQFILSSKKLLLSDSGFYLCAWSARRGSNKEELFFGEGSRLTVL.

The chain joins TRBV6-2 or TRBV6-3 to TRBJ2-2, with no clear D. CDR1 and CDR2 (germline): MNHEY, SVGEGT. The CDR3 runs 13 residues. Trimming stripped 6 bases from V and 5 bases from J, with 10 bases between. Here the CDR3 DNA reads TGTGCCAGCAGCCTCCTCAGGACCGGGGAGCTGTTTTTT. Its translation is CASSLLRTGELFF.

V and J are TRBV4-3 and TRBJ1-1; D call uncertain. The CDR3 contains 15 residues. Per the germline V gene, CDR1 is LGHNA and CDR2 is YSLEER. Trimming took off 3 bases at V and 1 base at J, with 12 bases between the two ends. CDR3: CASSQLDKSNTEAFF. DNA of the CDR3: TGCGCCAGCAGCCAGCTCGACAAATCGAACACTGAAGCTTTCTTT.

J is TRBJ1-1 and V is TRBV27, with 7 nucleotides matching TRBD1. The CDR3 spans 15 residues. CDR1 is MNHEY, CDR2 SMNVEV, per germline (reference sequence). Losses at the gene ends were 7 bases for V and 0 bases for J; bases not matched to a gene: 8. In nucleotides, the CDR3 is TGTGCCAGCACCAGACTGGACAGGATGAACACTGAAGCTTTCTTT. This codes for CASTRLDRMNTEAFF.

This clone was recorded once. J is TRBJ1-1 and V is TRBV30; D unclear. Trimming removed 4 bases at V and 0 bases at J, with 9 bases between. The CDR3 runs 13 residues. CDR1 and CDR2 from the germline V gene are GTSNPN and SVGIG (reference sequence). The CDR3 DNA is TGTGCCTGGAATGGGCAGATGAACACTGAAGCTTTCTTT. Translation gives CAWNGQMNTEAFF. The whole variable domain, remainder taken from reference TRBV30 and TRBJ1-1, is SQTIHQWPATLVQPVGSPLSLECTVEGTSNPNLYWYRQAAGRGLQLLFYSVGIGQISSEVPQNLSASRPQDRQFILSSKKLLLSDSGFYLCAWNGQMNTEAFFGQGTRLTVV.

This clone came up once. The CDR3 is CASRLGTGGREKLFF. The CDR3 nucleotides are TGTGCCAGCAGGCTAGGAACAGGGGGCCGAGAAAAACTGTTTTTT. This chain connects TRBV28 to TRBJ1-4; 9 bases are a match to TRBD1. The CDR3 spans 15 residues. J gave up 8 bases and V 6 bases, and 10 bases lay outside the gene matches. CDR1 and CDR2 (germline): MDHEN, SYDVKM.

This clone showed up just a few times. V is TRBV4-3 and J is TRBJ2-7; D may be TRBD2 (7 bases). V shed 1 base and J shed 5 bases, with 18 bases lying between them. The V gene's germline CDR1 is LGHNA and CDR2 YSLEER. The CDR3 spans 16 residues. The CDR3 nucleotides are TGCGCCAGCAGCCAAGGGGGTGCGGGGGCGGGGAACGAGCAGTACTTC. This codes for CASSQGGAGAGNEQYF.

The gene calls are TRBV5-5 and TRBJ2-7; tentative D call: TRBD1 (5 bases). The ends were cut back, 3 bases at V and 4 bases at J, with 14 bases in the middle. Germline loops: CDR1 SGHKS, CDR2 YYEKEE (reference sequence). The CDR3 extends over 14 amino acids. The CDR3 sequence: CASSSQGFLYEQYF. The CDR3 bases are TGTGCCAGCAGCTCCCAGGGTTTCTTGTACGAGCAGTACTTC.

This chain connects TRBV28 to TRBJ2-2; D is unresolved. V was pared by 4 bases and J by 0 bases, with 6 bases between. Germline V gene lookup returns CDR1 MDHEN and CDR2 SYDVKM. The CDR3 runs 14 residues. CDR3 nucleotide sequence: TGTGCCAGCAGTTCCACAACGAACACCGGGGAGCTGTTTTTT. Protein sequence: CASSSTTNTGELFF.